This TCR beta chain was recovered during a study of OX40 agonist ivuxolimab in advanced cancers. CDR3 length: 14 amino acids. Germline lookup yields CDR1 MNHNY and CDR2 SVGAGI (reference sequence). Produced via immunoSEQ multiplex PCR; TCRdb's table is partial and in-frame only. This table holds roughly 72,000 clones, roughly nine tenths found once. The TCR was taken from an adult with an advanced solid tumor such as melanoma, head and neck, liver or kidney cancer. This chain connects TRBV6-6 to TRBJ2-5; 8 nucleotides match TRBD1. The J call may be incorrect, as the DNA end agrees better with TRBJ2-7. The material sequenced was CD4+ or CD8+ T cells sorted from blood, taken in a trial of the OX40 agonist ivuxolimab. CDR3 bases: TGTGCCACAAAACCGGGACAGGTTATCTACGAGCAGTACTTC. Amino acids: CATKPGQVIYEQYF.